The 7 T cell receptor beta chains listed next were all sequenced from one sample in a study of blood T cell repertoires in COVID-19 (dated by TCRdb to 2020 to 2022). The receptor library was made with the immunoSEQ multiplex PCR assay. TCRdb took over this immuneACCESS table, retaining in-frame rearrangements with V and J assigned. Such tables are incomplete; in checked studies, under half of the missing clones stem from an unresolved V gene, and the remainder is unexplained. In this sample the table shows under 200,000 clones, 82% of which occur a single time. Together, the top ten hold under 6.5% of the sample. Specimen: PBMCs or T cells enriched from blood (not recorded which). All receptors derive from a woman aged 60-75 years with acute COVID-19.

V is TRBV18 and J is TRBJ2-3, with D perhaps matching TRBD1 (5 bases). Germline-derived CDR1 and CDR2 are KGHSH and LQKENI. CDR3 length: 15 amino acids. Trimming removed 4 bases from V and 2 bases from J, with 13 bases in between. CDR3 amino acids: CASSLTEDTTDTQYF. CDR3 in DNA: TGTGCCAGCTCACTCACCGAGGACACCACAGATACGCAGTATTTT.

The chain joins TRBV11-3 to TRBJ2-1; 8 bases align to TRBD1. The V segment lost 0 bases and the J segment 7 bases; nucleotides outside the gene matches: 11. Germline CDR1 and CDR2: SGHNT and YENEEA. The CDR3 runs to 17 residues. Here the CDR3 DNA reads TGTGCCAGCAGCTTAGAAGGGGCAGGGGGCGGTGGGAATGAGCAGTTCTTC. It codes for CASSLEGAGGGGNEQFF.

This chain uses TRBV27 with TRBJ2-7; TRBD1 matches at 10 bases. Germline values: CDR1 MNHEY, CDR2 SMNVEV (reference sequence). The CDR3 spans 15 residues. V dropped 5 bases and J dropped 4; count of bases not matched to a gene: 8. CDR3 nucleotides: TGTGCCAGCAGTCCTCCGACAGGGGGCGGGTACGAGCAGTACTTC. Residues: CASSPPTGGGYEQYF.

The CDR3 region has the DNA TGTGCCAGCAGTCTCCTAGGGGTAGCGGGGGACGCGGGCCCCGGGGAGCTGTTTTTT. It yields the protein CASSLLGVAGDAGPGELFF. The chain joins TRBV7-9 to TRBJ2-2; 9 positions match TRBD2. V lost 6 bases to trimming and J lost 6 bases; unmatched junction nucleotides: 20. Germline V gives CDR1 SEHNR, CDR2 FQNEAQ (reference sequence). CDR3 length: 19 residues.

The chain employs TRBV9 and TRBJ1-1; 8 bases match TRBD1. This CDR3 has 14 amino acids. J was trimmed by 4 bases and V by 4 bases; bases with no gene match: 6. Germline V gene sequence: CDR1 SGDLS, CDR2 YYNGEE. The DNA of the CDR3 is TGTGCCAGCAGCACCCGGACAGGGATCACTGAAGCTTTCTTT. Protein product: CASSTRTGITEAFF. Complete variable domain (other parts from reference TRBV9 and TRBJ1-1): DSGVTQTPKHLITATGQRVTLRCSPRSGDLSVYWYQQSLDQGLQFLIQYYNGEERAKGNILERFSAQQFPDLHSELNLSSLELGDSALYFCASSTRTGITEAFFGQGTRLTVV.

This chain links TRBV7-5 with TRBJ1-5. TRBV7-5 is recorded as a pseudogene. The CDR3 runs to 16 residues. This CDR3 is CARSFRGGGRNQPQHF. DNA for the CDR3: TGTGCCAGAAGCTTCCGCGGGGGAGGGCGCAATCAGCCCCAGCATTTT.

V gene TRBV28 combines with J gene TRBJ2-1; the match to TRBD1 covers 9 bases. The germline gives CDR1 MDHEN, CDR2 SYDVKM. V gave up 8 bases and J gave up 8 bases; unmatched junction bases: 16. The CDR3 length is 16 residues. The CDR3 reads CASGGAWGQGIYEQFF. CDR3 coding DNA: TGTGCCAGCGGGGGTGCTTGGGGACAGGGTATCTATGAGCAGTTCTTC.